The 24 T cell receptor beta chains below were found in one sample sequenced in a study of blood T cell repertoires in COVID-19. Produced via immunoSEQ multiplex PCR; TCRdb's table is partial and in-frame only. Of around 140,000 clones listed, 88% are singletons. Sequencing input: peripheral blood. Receptor source: a middle-aged man with acute or convalescent COVID-19.

J is TRBJ1-1 and V is TRBV28; the D gene is possibly TRBD1 (5 bases). Germline V lookup: CDR1 MDHEN, CDR2 SYDVKM. The V end lost 5 bases, the J end lost 0 bases, and 25 bases lay between the germline ends. The CDR3 has 19 residues. The CDR3 region is CASSTYPLRGGLMNTEAFF. The CDR3, as DNA: TGTGCCAGCAGTACCTACCCGCTGAGGGGAGGGCTCATGAACACTGAAGCTTTCTTT.

V usage is TRBV28 and J usage is TRBJ1-1; 11 bases agree with TRBD1. The germline gives CDR1 MDHEN, CDR2 SYDVKM. J gave up 5 bases and V 7 bases, and 12 bases lay outside the gene matches. CDR3 length: 16 residues. Here the CDR3 reads CASNSNGQGAWTEAFF. In DNA, the CDR3 is TGTGCCAGCAACTCAAATGGACAGGGGGCGTGGACTGAAGCTTTCTTT.

J is TRBJ2-1 and V is TRBV2, with D possibly matching TRBD1 (5 bases). The length of the CDR3 is 15 residues. Germline V gene lookup returns CDR1 SNHLY and CDR2 FYNNEI. V was pared by 6 bases and J by 7 bases, with 19 bases between. CDR3 in DNA: TGTGCCAGCAGAACCCTACAAGGGGCACTTAATGAGCAGTTCTTC. Translated, it gives CASRTLQGALNEQFF.

This chain connects TRBV7-9 to TRBJ2-3; possible D gene TRBD2, 6 bases. This CDR3 is 16 amino acids long. V lost 1 base and J lost 1, with 12 bases in between. CDR1 and CDR2 (germline): SEHNR, FQNEAQ (reference sequence). The CDR3 here is CASSLELAWGTDTQYF. In nucleotides, the CDR3 is TGTGCCAGCAGCTTAGAACTAGCCTGGGGCACAGATACGCAGTATTTT. The full variable domain, with the rest looked up from reference TRBV7-9 and TRBJ2-3, is DTGVSQNPRHKITKRGQNVTFRCDPISEHNRLYWYRQTLGQGPEFLTYFQNEAQLEKSRLLSDRFSAERPKGSFSTLEIQRTEQGDSAMYLCASSLELAWGTDTQYFGPGTRLTVL.

The genes are TRBV6-2 or TRBV6-3 and TRBJ2-1, with 9 bases aligning to TRBD2. This CDR3 has 16 amino acids. The trim removed 7 bases at V and 10 bases at J, leaving 17 bases unmatched. CDR1 and CDR2 (germline): MNHEY, SVGEGT. The CDR3 loop is CASNPGAGGEAREQFF. The DNA of the CDR3 is TGTGCCAGCAACCCGGGGGCGGGAGGGGAAGCCCGAGAGCAGTTCTTC.

CDR3 sequence: CASSPRGATNEKLFF. In nucleotides, the CDR3 is TGTGCCAGCAGCCCTCGAGGTGCAACTAATGAAAAACTGTTTTTT. J is TRBJ1-4 and V is TRBV14; no clear D. Trimming left V 4 bases short and J 0 bases short, with 9 bases between. This CDR3 has 15 residues. Looked up from germline, CDR1 is SGHDN and CDR2 is FVKESK.

V and J are TRBV28 and TRBJ1-1; 7 bases map to TRBD1. Trimming removed 7 bases from V and 4 bases from J; junction bases left unmatched: 6. Per the germline V gene, CDR1 is MDHEN and CDR2 is SYDVKM. There are 13 residues in the CDR3. The CDR3 reads CASIGTEGTEAFF. CDR3 DNA: TGTGCCAGCATAGGGACAGAGGGCACTGAAGCTTTCTTT.

This clone was counted between two and nine times. The CDR3 bases are TGTGCCAGCAGCTTCACCCTGAGGAGAACTAATGAAAAACTGTTTTTT. This gives the protein CASSFTLRRTNEKLFF. The chain uses TRBV7-2 and TRBJ1-4; no firm D call. The germline CDR1 and CDR2 sequences are SGHTA and FQGNSA. This CDR3 is built from 16 residues. V was pared by 3 bases and J by 1 base, with 12 bases between.

The chain carries TRBV2 and TRBJ2-7, with no clear D. Germline V lookup: CDR1 SNHLY, CDR2 FYNNEI. This CDR3 contains 13 residues. Between the trimmed V and J ends, which lost 11 bases and 4 bases, there was a span of 18 bases. The CDR3 DNA is TGTGCCGCCAGAGGCAGTAGCACGTACGAGCAGTACTTC. Its translation: CAARGSSTYEQYF.

V and J are TRBV30 and TRBJ1-2; tentatively, D is TRBD1 (5 bases). The CDR3 covers 10 residues. V was trimmed by 5 bases and J by 7 bases, leaving 8 bases between them. The germline gives CDR1 GTSNPN, CDR2 SVGIG (reference sequence). CDR3 in DNA: TGTGCCTGGGGGGGAGGTGGCTACACCTTC. Residues: CAWGGGGYTF.

The CDR3 loop is CASSAGTDHYNSPLHF. CDR3 sequence (DNA): TGTGCCAGCAGCGCCGGGACAGACCATTATAATTCACCCCTCCACTTT. The chain uses TRBV5-4 and TRBJ1-6, with 7 bases aligning to TRBD1. With 4 bases clipped from V and 4 bases from J, the junction kept 8 bases outside the gene matches. The CDR3 is made up of 16 amino acids. The germline V gene encodes CDR1 SGHNT and CDR2 YYREEE (reference sequence).

By sample share, this clone is medium-sized (0.01 to 0.1%). The V gene is TRBV6-2 or TRBV6-3, the J gene TRBJ2-2, with D perhaps TRBD2 (5 bases). The CDR3 contains 14 residues. V gave up 0 bases and J gave up 3 bases, with 5 bases separating them. Germline loops: CDR1 MNHEY, CDR2 SVGEGT. The CDR3 loop is CASSYSSDTGELFF. The DNA for the CDR3 is TGTGCCAGCAGTTACTCTAGCGACACCGGGGAGCTGTTTTTT.

The chain recombines TRBV19 with TRBJ1-2; D is uncertain. Trimming left V 5 bases short and J 7 bases short, with 14 bases between. The germline V gene encodes CDR1 LNHDA and CDR2 SQIVND (reference sequence). The CDR3 consists of 13 residues. This chain's CDR3 is CASSLGVEVGYTF. The CDR3 bases are TGTGCCAGTAGTCTCGGGGTGGAGGTTGGCTACACCTTC.

The chain is built from TRBV5-4 and TRBJ1-1; D ambiguous. V gave up 0 bases and J gave up 2 bases, with 8 bases separating them. CDR3 size: 14 residues. Germline assignment: CDR1 SGHNT and CDR2 YYREEE (reference sequence). The CDR3 region is CASSLDTANTEAFF. The CDR3 coding sequence is TGTGCCAGCAGCTTGGATACAGCCAACACTGAAGCTTTCTTT.

This clone was counted once. This chain joins TRBV10-3 and TRBJ2-5, with 13 bases lining up with TRBD2. V lost 8 bases, J lost 4 bases, and 7 bases stayed unmatched. Germline V gene lookup returns CDR1 ENHRY and CDR2 SYGVKD. There are 15 residues in the CDR3. Written as DNA, the CDR3 is TGTGCCATCGGAACTAGCGGGGGGGCGGGAGAGACCCAGTACTTC. Translating it yields CAIGTSGGAGETQYF.

The rearrangement uses TRBV5-1 and TRBJ1-1, with 8 bases fitting TRBD1. The germline V gene has CDR1 SGHRS and CDR2 YFSETQ. The CDR3 loop spans 15 amino acids. Trimming removed 4 bases from V and 0 bases from J; junction bases left unmatched: 5. CDR3 nucleotide sequence: TGCGCCAGCAGCAAAGTGACAGGGGTGAACACTGAAGCTTTCTTT. Translation: CASSKVTGVNTEAFF.

This rearrangement joins TRBV28 to TRBJ2-7; 9 bases match TRBD2. Looked up from germline, CDR1 is MDHEN and CDR2 is SYDVKM. V trimming: 6 bases; J trimming: 7 bases; junction bases outside the gene matches: 10. This CDR3 has 14 amino acids. The CDR3 loop reads CASSNLSGRYEQYF. The CDR3 DNA sequence: TGTGCCAGCAGCAACCTTAGCGGGAGATATGAGCAGTACTTC.

The sample holds many counts of this clone. The CDR3 protein is CASGRGTGETQYF. DNA for the CDR3: TGTGCCAGCGGAAGGGGAACGGGAGAGACCCAGTACTTC. The rearrangement joins TRBV2 to TRBJ2-5; the D gene is possibly TRBD1 (5 bases). The CDR3 is made up of 13 amino acids. The V gene's germline CDR1 is SNHLY and CDR2 FYNNEI. Deletions cut 8 bases from V and 4 bases from J, with 14 bases between.

CDR3 residues: CASSPNDRGTMNTEAFF. The CDR3 DNA reads TGCGCCAGCAGCCCCAATGACAGGGGAACCATGAACACTGAAGCTTTCTTT. The chain couples TRBV5-1 to TRBJ1-1; 8 bases are a match to TRBD1. CDR3 length: 17 residues. J lost 0 bases, V lost 4 bases, and 11 bases had no gene match. Germline lookup yields CDR1 SGHRS and CDR2 YFSETQ.

The chain recombines TRBV14 with TRBJ2-5; D is ambiguous. Germline V gene lookup returns CDR1 SGHDN and CDR2 FVKESK. There are 13 residues in the CDR3. Trimming removed 4 bases from V and 5 bases from J, with 11 bases in between. CDR3 nucleotide sequence: TGTGCCAGCAGCCCTCTAGAGACGGAGACCCAGTACTTC. This codes for CASSPLETETQYF. Complete variable domain (other parts from reference TRBV14 and TRBJ2-5): EAGVTQFPSHSVIEKGQTVTLRCDPISGHDNLYWYRRVMGKEIKFLLHFVKESKQDESGMPNNRFLAERTGGTYSTLKVQPAELEDSGVYFCASSPLETETQYFGPGTRLLVL.

This clone was seen once. The chain is built from TRBV3-1 (or the pseudogene TRBV3-2) and TRBJ2-5; 7 nucleotides match TRBD1. The germline gives CDR1 LGHDT, CDR2 YNNKEL (reference sequence). CDR3 length: 14 amino acids. The ends lost 4 bases at V and 5 bases at J; junction bases unmatched: 7. Here the CDR3 reads CASSPRGWTETQYF. In DNA, the CDR3 is TGTGCCAGCAGCCCCAGGGGGTGGACGGAGACCCAGTACTTC.

The chain links TRBV5-1 to TRBJ2-1; no reliable D call. The CDR3 runs to 15 residues. Germline V lookup: CDR1 SGHRS, CDR2 YFSETQ. V dropped 2 bases and J dropped 2 bases, with 11 bases sitting between them. CDR3 bases: TGCGCCAGCAGCTTTGAGGCCATGGCCTACAATGAGCAGTTCTTC. It yields the protein CASSFEAMAYNEQFF.

V and J are TRBV5-1 and TRBJ2-3; D ambiguous. V gave up 2 bases and J gave up 5 bases, with 9 bases separating them. Per the germline V gene, CDR1 is SGHRS and CDR2 is YFSETQ. This CDR3 comprises 13 residues. CDR3 sequence (DNA): TGCGCCAGCAGCTTAGAGGATCGAGATACGCAGTATTTT. This translates into CASSLEDRDTQYF.

The chain combines TRBV5-1 with TRBJ1-2, with 9 bases identical to TRBD1. Germline assignment: CDR1 SGHRS and CDR2 YFSETQ. CDR3 length equals 15 residues. The V and J ends lost 0 bases and 6 bases, in that order; junction bases with no gene match: 6. This CDR3 reads CASSLVTGGTDGYTF. The CDR3 DNA is TGCGCCAGCAGCTTGGTCACAGGGGGCACGGATGGCTACACCTTC.